The 22 T cell receptor beta chains reported below all come from one sample, sequenced in a study of T-cell reconstitution after alpha-beta-depleted transplantation in children. Library preparation (for TCRbeta) was performed with unique molecular identifiers. Each CDR3 protein gets one entry after TCRdb re-called the PCR reads with MiXCR. In the table there are under 850,000 distinct CDR3 sequences, about 12% of which are singletons. The sequenced sample was PBMCs, obtained before TCRalphabeta/CD19-depleted stem cell transplant. The receptors here all came from a girl aged 2-10 years with congenital amegakaryocytic thrombocytopenia, due to receive a stem cell transplant.

This CDR3 is CASSLTTRDTQYF. Written as DNA, the CDR3 is TGTGCCAGCAGCTTAACGACCAGGGATACGCAGTATTTT. The J gene is TRBJ2-3, the V gene TRBV11-1; the D is unclear. The CDR3 is 13 residues long. CDR1 is SGHAT and CDR2 is FQDESV in the germline V gene (reference sequence). Trimming took 2 bases from V and 6 from J, leaving 9 bases between them.

DNA of the CDR3: TGTGCCAGCAGCCAAATAGCGGGGAGGGAAGATACGCAGTATTTT. This encodes CASSQIAGREDTQYF. The chain joins TRBV7-2 to TRBJ2-3, with 8 bases that match TRBD2. With 5 bases clipped from V and 5 bases from J, the junction kept 9 bases outside the gene matches. CDR1 is SGHTA, CDR2 FQGNSA, per germline. CDR3 size: 15 residues.

This clonotype was detected ten times or more. The chain combines TRBV5-1 with TRBJ2-1, with 10 bases aligning to TRBD2. Germline V gene data show CDR1 as SGHRS and CDR2 as YFSETQ. The CDR3 totals 15 residues. V lost 0 bases and J lost 8; bases outside the gene matches: 5. The CDR3 region is CASSLGLAGAHEQFF. CDR3 nucleotide sequence: TGCGCCAGCAGCTTGGGCCTAGCGGGAGCCCATGAGCAGTTCTTC.

This clonotype was counted ten times or more. The CDR3 DNA is TGCGCCAGCAGCTTGGCGGGCACTACTAGCACAGATACGCAGTATTTT. Encoded protein: CASSLAGTTSTDTQYF. The chain employs TRBV5-1 and TRBJ2-3; D is uncertain. Trimming left V 0 bases short and J 0 bases short, with 11 bases between. This CDR3 region has 16 residues. From germline, CDR1 is SGHRS and CDR2 YFSETQ.

This chain connects TRBV28 to TRBJ2-7; D unresolved. The V end lost 7 bases, the J end lost 5 bases, and 18 bases lay between the germline ends. This CDR3 is built from 14 residues. Looked up from germline, CDR1 is MDHEN and CDR2 is SYDVKM. DNA of the CDR3: TGTGCCAGCAATCTCGACGGCCTGTTGAACGAGCAGTACTTC. This gives the protein CASNLDGLLNEQYF. Looking up the rest from reference TRBV28 and TRBJ2-7 gives the full variable domain: DVKVTQSSRYLVKRTGEKVFLECVQDMDHENMFWYRQDPGLGLRLIYFSYDVKMKEKGDIPEGYSVSREKKERFSLILESASTNQTSMYLCASNLDGLLNEQYFGPGTRLTVT.

This clonotype was counted between two and nine times. The genes are TRBV11-2 and TRBJ2-6; TRBD1 is a possible D gene (5 bases). The V gene's germline CDR1 is SGHAT and CDR2 FQNNGV. The V end was cut by 5 bases, the J end by 6 bases, with 20 bases between. The CDR3 is 17 amino acids. The CDR3, as DNA: TGTGCCAGCAGCGCCCCCCAGGGTATCTTGGCGGCCAACGTCCTGACTTTC. Residues: CASSAPQGILAANVLTF.

V usage is TRBV20-1 and J usage is TRBJ2-1; maybe TRBD2 (5 bases). This CDR3 comprises 14 residues. Germline-derived CDR1 and CDR2 are DFQATT and SNEGSKA (reference sequence). Trimming removed 5 bases at V and 8 bases at J, with 19 bases between. CDR3 region: CSAAPDPRGDEQFF. DNA of the CDR3: TGCAGTGCTGCCCCCGACCCTCGGGGTGATGAGCAGTTCTTC.

This clonotype has a count of ten or more. V usage is TRBV28 and J usage is TRBJ1-5; the D is unclear. CDR3 size: 12 residues. Germline V gene lookup returns CDR1 MDHEN and CDR2 SYDVKM. The V and J ends lost 6 bases and 4 bases respectively, with 7 bases between them. The CDR3 DNA is TGTGCCAGCAGCGATAAAAATCAGCCCCAGCATTTT. Translated, it gives CASSDKNQPQHF. The full variable domain, with the rest looked up from reference TRBV28 and TRBJ1-5, is DVKVTQSSRYLVKRTGEKVFLECVQDMDHENMFWYRQDPGLGLRLIYFSYDVKMKEKGDIPEGYSVSREKKERFSLILESASTNQTSMYLCASSDKNQPQHFGDGTRLSIL.

This clonotype came up many times. DNA for the CDR3: TGCAGTGCTAGGAGTAGCGGGAACACCGGGGAGCTGTTTTTT. Amino acids: CSARSSGNTGELFF. The chain carries TRBV20-1 and TRBJ2-2; D is perhaps TRBD2 (6 bases). The germline V and J ends were trimmed by 3 bases and 1 base, with 9 bases remaining between them. Germline V CDR1 and CDR2: DFQATT, SNEGSKA (reference sequence). The CDR3 extends over 14 amino acids.

This clonotype appeared many times. The chain joins TRBV6-4 to TRBJ2-3, with D uncertain. The V gene lost 2 bases and the J gene lost 2 bases, with 5 bases spanning the gap. The CDR3 covers 13 residues. CDR1 and CDR2 (germline): MRHNA, SNTAGT. The CDR3 DNA follows: TGTGCCAGCAGTGACCGGGCCACAGATACGCAGTATTTT. Translation gives CASSDRATDTQYF.

The table lists this clonotype with many counts. The V and J genes are TRBV12-3 or TRBV12-4 and TRBJ1-5; D might be TRBD1 (6 bases). This CDR3 spans 14 amino acids. V was trimmed by 6 bases and J by 3 bases, leaving 12 bases between them. Written as DNA, the CDR3 is TGTGCCAGCAGCGACACAGGGTCCAATCAGCCCCAGCATTTT. It is translated as CASSDTGSNQPQHF.

The chain employs TRBV7-6 and TRBJ2-1; D ambiguous. V lost 2 bases and J lost 0, with 8 bases in between. The germline V gene has CDR1 SGHVS and CDR2 FNYEAQ. This CDR3 has 15 residues. DNA for the CDR3: TGTGCCAGCAGCTTAATGGCAGGCTCCTACAATGAGCAGTTCTTC. Translating gives CASSLMAGSYNEQFF.

This clonotype came up a few times. The chain has TRBV5-1 and TRBJ1-3, with TRBD1 matching 12 bases. CDR3 size: 18 residues. CDR1 and CDR2 (germline): SGHRS, YFSETQ. V was pared by 10 bases and J by 7 bases, with 21 bases of the junction left unmatched. CDR3 in DNA: TGCGCCTGGGCCATCCCCCCAAATACCGGGACAGGGGGCAACACCATATATTTT. Translating it yields CAWAIPPNTGTGGNTIYF. The full variable domain, rest sourced from reference TRBV5-1 and TRBJ1-3, is KAGVTQTPRYLIKTRGQQVTLSCSPISGHRSVSWYQQTPGQGLQFLFEYFSETQRNKGNFPGRFSGRQFSNSRSEMNVSTLELGDSALYLCAWAIPPNTGTGGNTIYFGEGSWLTVV.

This clonotype was seen ten or more times. The V call is TRBV7-2, the J call TRBJ2-1; 8 bases are a match to TRBD1. V lost 4 bases, J lost 10 bases, and 3 bases stayed unmatched. Germline CDR1 SGHTA, CDR2 FQGNSA. The CDR3 is 12 residues long. The CDR3 DNA sequence: TGTGCCAGCAGCTCGTACAGGGGGGAGCAGTTCTTC. As protein: CASSSYRGEQFF.

The chain combines TRBV12-3 or TRBV12-4 with TRBJ2-7; 10 bases are shared with TRBD2. This CDR3 has 16 residues. V dropped 6 bases and J dropped 4; count of bases not matched to a gene: 12. The CDR3 sequence is CASSPGLAAYSYEQYF. CDR3 nucleotide sequence: TGTGCCAGCAGCCCTGGACTAGCGGCCTACTCGTACGAGCAGTACTTC.

This clonotype was observed a handful of times. The gene calls are TRBV5-1 and TRBJ2-5; 7 bases align to TRBD1. The V and J ends lost 4 bases and 2 bases, in that order; junction bases with no gene match: 8. The CDR3 spans 15 residues. Germline CDR1 and CDR2: SGHRS and YFSETQ. The CDR3 sequence: CASSPGQTVQETQYF. CDR3 DNA: TGCGCCAGCAGCCCGGGACAGACCGTTCAAGAGACCCAGTACTTC. Based on the CDR3 plus reference TRBV5-1 and TRBJ2-5, the full variable domain is KAGVTQTPRYLIKTRGQQVTLSCSPISGHRSVSWYQQTPGQGLQFLFEYFSETQRNKGNFPGRFSGRQFSNSRSEMNVSTLELGDSALYLCASSPGQTVQETQYFGPGTRLLVL.

This clonotype was counted ten times or more. The chain uses TRBV20-1 and TRBJ2-1; either TRBD1 or TRBD2 may fit D (6 bases each). The CDR3 covers 14 residues. Germline V gene lookup returns CDR1 DFQATT and CDR2 SNEGSKA (reference sequence). The V end lost 3 bases, the J end lost 6 bases, and 15 bases lay between the germline ends. The CDR3 loop is CSARTGARFNEQFF. The DNA for the CDR3 is TGCAGTGCTAGGACGGGGGCTAGGTTCAATGAGCAGTTCTTC.

Ten or more counts support this clonotype. CDR3 in amino acids: CASSSRVGNEKLFF. CDR3 DNA sequence: TGTGCCAGCAGCTCGAGGGTCGGGAATGAAAAACTGTTTTTT. The chain carries TRBV7-8 and TRBJ1-4; no clear D. The germline gives CDR1 SGHVS, CDR2 FQNEAQ. Trimming cost V 4 bases and J 5 bases, with 11 bases left between them. CDR3 length equals 14 residues.

This chain connects TRBV28 to TRBJ1-1; D is undetermined. The CDR3 has 14 residues. V was cut by 3 bases and J by 2 bases, with 10 bases left in between. The V gene's germline CDR1 is MDHEN and CDR2 SYDVKM. The CDR3, as DNA: TGTGCCAGCAGTTTCCCCACTGCCAACACTGAAGCTTTCTTT. It yields the protein CASSFPTANTEAFF.

This clonotype was seen at least ten times. The rearrangement uses TRBV7-3 and TRBJ1-2; a possible D gene is TRBD1 (6 bases). CDR3 size: 13 residues. V lost 3 bases, J lost 6 bases, and 11 bases lay in between. The germline V gene has CDR1 SGHTA and CDR2 FQGTGA. The CDR3 sequence is CASSFSRGDGYTF. CDR3 nucleotide sequence: TGTGCCAGCAGCTTCTCCAGGGGCGATGGCTACACCTTC.

There are many counts of this clonotype. The rearrangement links TRBV29-1 to TRBJ2-1; 7 bases line up with TRBD2. Germline V gene data show CDR1 as SQVTM and CDR2 as ANQGSEA. Trimming cost V 4 bases and J 14 bases; bases outside gene matches: 5. CDR3 length equals 10 residues. CDR3 in DNA: TGCAGCGTTGTGAGCGGGATTAAGTTCTTC. It codes for CSVVSGIKFF.

V usage is TRBV7-6 and J usage is TRBJ2-3, with 10 bases fitting TRBD1. Trimming cost V 4 bases and J 6 bases; bases outside gene matches: 7. Germline V gives CDR1 SGHVS, CDR2 FNYEAQ. This CDR3 comprises 15 residues. CDR3 bases: TGTGCCAGCAGCTCGAGCCGACAGGGGGCCGATACGCAGTATTTT. This gives the protein CASSSSRQGADTQYF.